The rows below give T cell receptor beta chains drawn from one sample of a study of blood T cell repertoires in COVID-19. Sequencing used immunoSEQ multiplex PCR; TCRdb keeps in-frame clones, though not all of them. The sample includes 200,000 to 300,000 clones, about four fifths of them seen just once. The sequencing input was peripheral blood. The origin of the receptors is a woman older than 75 with acute or convalescent COVID-19. Both conserved end residues are part of each CDR3. The D gene is left open where the match is weak. Clone size is not always given. Where it is, it says once, few, many or a class for expanded clones.

few | TRBJ1-1 | TRBV19 | TRBD1 | TGTGCCAGTGGAAAGGGACAGTTGAACACTGAAGCTTTCTTT | CASGKGQLNTEAFF
- | TRBJ2-6 | TRBV7-6 | TRBD1 | TGTGCCAGCAGCTTGAAAGTAGCCACAGGGGTGGCTGGGGCCAACGTCCTGACTTTC | CASSLKVATGVAGANVLTF
- | TRBJ1-6 | TRBV30 | - | TGTGCCTGGACTACAGCCTTCTATAATTCACCCCTCCACTTT | CAWTTAFYNSPLHF
once | TRBJ1-6 | TRBV3-1/TRBV3-2 | - | TGTGCCAGCAGCCAGGGGTTACAGGCTAATTCACCCCTCCACTTT | CASSQGLQANSPLHF
- | TRBJ1-2 | TRBV28 | - | TGTGCCAGCAGTTTAAACACTAACTATGGCTACACCTTC | CASSLNTNYGYTF
- | TRBJ2-1 | TRBV18 | TRBD2 | TGTGCCAGCTCACCTGCGGGACTAGCTATCGGTGAGCAGTTCTTC | CASSPAGLAIGEQFF
- | TRBJ1-6 | TRBV7-6 | - | TGTGCCAGCAGCCCCGGGAGGGTAGGATCACCCCTCCACTTT | CASSPGRVGSPLHF
- | TRBJ2-2 | TRBV5-1 | - | TGCGCCAGCAGCTTAGGAGCAGGGCCGTACACCGGGGAGCTGTTTTTT | CASSLGAGPYTGELFF
once | TRBJ2-5 | TRBV13 | - | TGTGCCAGCAGCTTAGGCCTCCTGGACAGACCCCTAGGGTTTGAAGAGACCCAGTACTTC | CASSLGLLDRPLGFEETQYF
once | TRBJ2-1 | TRBV7-9 | - | TGTGCCAGCAGCTTAGGGGCAGGGGGGTTCGATGAGCAGTTCTTC | CASSLGAGGFDEQFF
- | TRBJ2-7 | TRBV7-9 | - | TGTGCCAGCAGCTTACGCGCCCCGGGGGAGCAGTACTTC | CASSLRAPGEQYF
- | TRBJ2-2 | TRBV11-2 | - | TGTGCCAGCACCCTTGGGGGGTCGGTAGCCGGGGAGCTGTTTTTT | CASTLGGSVAGELFF
- | TRBJ1-1 | TRBV20-1 | - | TGCAGTGCTAGTAGCGCAGGGGCAAAGAACACTGAAGCTTTCTTT | CSASSAGAKNTEAFF
- | TRBJ1-5 | TRBV2 | TRBD1 | TGTGCCAGCAGTGAAGGTAGGACAGGGAGAAACAATCAGCCCCAGCATTTT | CASSEGRTGRNNQPQHF
- | TRBJ2-7 | TRBV6-6 | - | TGTGCCAGCAGCCCTTCGGGCGAGCAGTACTTC | CASSPSGEQYF
- | TRBJ1-3 | TRBV28 | - | TGTGCCAGCAGTTTCCAAACAGTGGGTCGAAACACCATATATTTT | CASSFQTVGRNTIYF
- | TRBJ1-5 | TRBV7-8 | TRBD1 | TGTGCCAGCAGCAGCGACAGGGGGAATAGCAATCAGCCCCAGCATTTT | CASSSDRGNSNQPQHF
- | TRBJ2-1 | TRBV18 | - | TGTGCCAGCTCACCTCAGGGAACGAACAATGAGCAGTTCTTC | CASSPQGTNNEQFF
- | TRBJ1-4 | TRBV6-5 | - | TGTGCCAGCACCACAGGAATTAATGAAAAACTGTTTTTT | CASTTGINEKLFF
- | TRBJ2-4 | TRBV2 | - | TGTGCCAGCAGTGAACAGGTAGCCAAAAACATTCAGTACTTC | CASSEQVAKNIQYF
- | TRBJ2-1 | TRBV5-5 | - | TGTGCCAGCAGCTTCGGTGTGTCGGATGAGCAGTTCTTC | CASSFGVSDEQFF
- | TRBJ2-1 | TRBV19 | - | TGTGCCAGTACAGGACGGGACGGGAGCTCCTACAATGAGCAGTTCTTC | CASTGRDGSSYNEQFF
- | TRBJ1-6 | TRBV4-2 | - | TGTGCCAGCAGCCAAGAAGAGGCAGGACACGGTTCACCCCTCCACTTT | CASSQEEAGHGSPLHF
- | TRBJ2-7 | TRBV19 | - | TGTGCCAGTACCACTGGCTACGAGCAGTACTTC | CASTTGYEQYF
few | TRBJ2-2 | TRBV6-5 | - | TGTGCCAGCGGGGGACAGAACACCGGGGAGCTGTTTTTT | CASGGQNTGELFF
- | TRBJ2-3 | TRBV11-2 | TRBD2 | TGTGCCAGCAGCTTAGAAGGGACTAGCGGGGTAATCACAGATACGCAGTATTTT | CASSLEGTSGVITDTQYF
- | TRBJ1-5 | TRBV19 | - | TGTGCCAGTAGTATCCGTCCAGGCTACAATTACCAGCCCCAGCATTTT | CASSIRPGYNYQPQHF
- | TRBJ2-3 | TRBV4-1 | - | TGCGCCAGCAGCCAAGATGGGCCAGATACGCAGTATTTT | CASSQDGPDTQYF
- | TRBJ1-1 | TRBV12-3/TRBV12-4 | - | TGTGCCAGCACCGCAGGGTGGGACACTGAAGCTTTCTTT | CASTAGWDTEAFF
- | TRBJ2-7 | TRBV12-3/TRBV12-4 | - | TGTGCCAGCAGTCGGACTCCTAAATGGGAGCAGTACTTC | CASSRTPKWEQYF
- | TRBJ1-5 | TRBV24-1 | - | TGTGCCACCAGTGATGGCGAGGTAAACCAGCCCCAGCATTTT | CATSDGEVNQPQHF
few | TRBJ1-5 | TRBV19 | - | TGTGCCAGTAGTACCCGGGGGGGGCCAGGAGTTCAGCCCCAGCATTTT | CASSTRGGPGVQPQHF
- | TRBJ2-5 | TRBV12-3/TRBV12-4 | - | TGTGCCAGCAGTTTATACAGCCAAGAGACCCAGTACTTC | CASSLYSQETQYF
- | TRBJ1-5 | TRBV29-1 | TRBD1 | TGCAGCGTTGGAACAGGGGGCGGTCAGCCCCAGCATTTT | CSVGTGGGQPQHF
- | TRBJ1-5 | TRBV5-6 | - | TGTGCCAGCAGCTCCGTCGGGCAGCCCCAGCATTTT | CASSSVGQPQHF
- | TRBJ2-5 | TRBV11-2 | - | TGTGCCAGCAGCTTAGACCAGCGAGAGACCCAGTACTTC | CASSLDQRETQYF
- | TRBJ1-5 | TRBV28 | - | TGTGCCAGCACCACAAATAGCAATCAGCCCCAGCATTTT | CASTTNSNQPQHF
- | TRBJ1-1 | TRBV27 | TRBD1 | TGTGCCAGCAGTTACTCGACAGGGAGGAACACTGAAGCTTTCTTT | CASSYSTGRNTEAFF
- | TRBJ1-2 | TRBV6-6 | TRBD1 | TGTGCCAGCACTCCTCAGGGGGCCCCTGTACCCTATGGCTACACCTTC | CASTPQGAPVPYGYTF
- | TRBJ1-1 | TRBV2 | - | TGTGCCAGCAGTGAGCGGGCCTTGAACACTGAAGCTTTCTTT | CASSERALNTEAFF
- | TRBJ1-1 | TRBV15 | TRBD1 | TGTGCCACCAGCAGTCGGACAGGGGGCAGGGAAGCTTTCTTT | CATSSRTGGREAFF
- | TRBJ1-2 | TRBV5-8 | TRBD1 | TGTGCCAGCAGCCTCCTCGGGACAGGTCAGGACTATGGCTACACCTTC | CASSLLGTGQDYGYTF
- | TRBJ2-3 | TRBV2 | - | TGTGCCAGCAGTGAGGTGGGACTCACAGATACGCAGTATTTT | CASSEVGLTDTQYF
- | TRBJ1-2 | TRBV27 | - | TGTGCCAGCAGTTCGGATCCGACAGCGAACTATGGCTACACCTTC | CASSSDPTANYGYTF
- | TRBJ2-5 | TRBV6-5 | - | TGTGCCAGCAGCGTGGGACACAACCAAGAGACCCAGTACTTC | CASSVGHNQETQYF
- | TRBJ2-1 | TRBV9 | - | TGTGCCAGCAGTCTAGGGGCCTACAATGAGCAGTTCTTC | CASSLGAYNEQFF
- | TRBJ2-3 | TRBV5-1 | TRBD2 | TGCGCCAGCAGCTTGGGCAGCGGGGGGTTGCCAGATACGCAGTATTTT | CASSLGSGGLPDTQYF
- | TRBJ1-5 | TRBV4-1 | - | TGCGCCAGCAGCCAAGGGCATGGAGAACCGATTCAGCCCCAGCATTTT | CASSQGHGEPIQPQHF
- | TRBJ2-1 | TRBV7-3 | TRBD2 | TGTGCCAGCAGCTTAAGAGCGGGGGAGTACAATGAGCAGTTCTTC | CASSLRAGEYNEQFF
- | TRBJ1-6 | TRBV6-6 | - | TGTGCCAGCGCCGGGGGGAATTCACCCCTCCACTTT | CASAGGNSPLHF
- | TRBJ2-1 | TRBV5-1 | TRBD1 | TGCGCCAGCAGCGCTGCAGGGGGCGGCTACAATGAGCAGTTCTTC | CASSAAGGGYNEQFF
- | TRBJ2-3 | TRBV28 | TRBD1 | TGTGCCAGCAGGGGACAGGGGCCCTATCGCACAGATACGCAGTATTTT | CASRGQGPYRTDTQYF
- | TRBJ1-1 | TRBV30 | - | TGTGCCTGGTCGGACACTGAAGCTTTCTTT | CAWSDTEAFF
- | TRBJ2-7 | TRBV25-1 | TRBD2 | TGTGCCAGCAGTGAGAGGACTAGCGGGGTTTACGAGCAGTACTTC | CASSERTSGVYEQYF
few | TRBJ2-6 | TRBV19 | - | TGTGCCAGTACCCCGGCGGGCCTTGGTTCTGGGGCCAACGTCCTGACTTTC | CASTPAGLGSGANVLTF